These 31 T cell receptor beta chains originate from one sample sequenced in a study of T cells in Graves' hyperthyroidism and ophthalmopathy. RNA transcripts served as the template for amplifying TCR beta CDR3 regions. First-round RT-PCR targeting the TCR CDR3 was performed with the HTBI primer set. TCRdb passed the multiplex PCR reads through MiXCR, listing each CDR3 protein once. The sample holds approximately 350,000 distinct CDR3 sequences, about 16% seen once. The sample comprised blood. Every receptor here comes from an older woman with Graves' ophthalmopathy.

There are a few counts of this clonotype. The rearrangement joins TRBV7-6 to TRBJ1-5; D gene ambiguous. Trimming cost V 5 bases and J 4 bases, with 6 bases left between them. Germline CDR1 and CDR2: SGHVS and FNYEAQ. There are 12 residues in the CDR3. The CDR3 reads CASSPMNQPQHF. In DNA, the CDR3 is TGTGCCAGCAGCCCAATGAATCAGCCCCAGCATTTT.

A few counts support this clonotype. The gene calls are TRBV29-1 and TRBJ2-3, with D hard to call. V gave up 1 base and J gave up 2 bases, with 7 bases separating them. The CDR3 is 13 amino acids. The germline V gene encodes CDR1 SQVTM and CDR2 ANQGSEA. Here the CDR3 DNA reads TGCAGCGTTGAAGGGGATTCCACAGATACGCAGTATTTT. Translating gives CSVEGDSTDTQYF.

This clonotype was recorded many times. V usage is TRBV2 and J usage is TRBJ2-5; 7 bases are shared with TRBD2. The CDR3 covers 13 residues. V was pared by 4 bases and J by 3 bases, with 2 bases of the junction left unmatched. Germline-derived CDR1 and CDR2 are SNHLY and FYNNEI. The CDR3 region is CASSALAEETQYF. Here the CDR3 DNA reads TGTGCCAGCAGTGCTCTAGCGGAAGAGACCCAGTACTTC.

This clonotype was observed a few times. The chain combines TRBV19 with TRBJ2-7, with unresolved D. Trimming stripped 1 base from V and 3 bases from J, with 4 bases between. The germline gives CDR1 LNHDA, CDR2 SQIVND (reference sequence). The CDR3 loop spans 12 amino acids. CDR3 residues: CASSIAGYEQYF. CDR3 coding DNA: TGTGCCAGTAGTATAGCGGGCTACGAGCAGTACTTC.

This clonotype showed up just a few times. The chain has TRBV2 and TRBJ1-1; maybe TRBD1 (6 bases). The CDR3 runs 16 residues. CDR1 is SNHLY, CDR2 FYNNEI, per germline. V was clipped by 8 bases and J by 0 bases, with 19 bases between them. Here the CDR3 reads CASRRLWGAVNTEAFF. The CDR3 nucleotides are TGTGCCAGCCGGAGACTGTGGGGGGCTGTGAACACTGAAGCTTTCTTT.

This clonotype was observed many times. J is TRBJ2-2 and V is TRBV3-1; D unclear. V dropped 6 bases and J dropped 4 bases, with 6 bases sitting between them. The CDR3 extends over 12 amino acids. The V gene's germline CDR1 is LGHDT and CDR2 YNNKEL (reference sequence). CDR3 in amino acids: CASRRSTGELFF. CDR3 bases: TGTGCCAGCAGACGCAGCACCGGGGAGCTGTTTTTT. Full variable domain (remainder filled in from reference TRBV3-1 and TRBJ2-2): DTAVSQTPKYLVTQMGNDKSIKCEQNLGHDTMYWYKQDSKKFLKIMFSYNNKELIINETVPNRFSPKSPDKAHLNLHINSLELGDSAVYFCASRRSTGELFFGEGSRLTVL.

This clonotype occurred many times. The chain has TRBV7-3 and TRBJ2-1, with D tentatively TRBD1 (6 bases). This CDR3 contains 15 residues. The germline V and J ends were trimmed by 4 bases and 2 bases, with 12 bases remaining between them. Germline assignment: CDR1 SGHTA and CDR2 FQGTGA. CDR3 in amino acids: CASSSTQGPYNEQFF. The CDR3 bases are TGTGCCAGCAGCTCGACACAGGGACCCTACAATGAGCAGTTCTTC.

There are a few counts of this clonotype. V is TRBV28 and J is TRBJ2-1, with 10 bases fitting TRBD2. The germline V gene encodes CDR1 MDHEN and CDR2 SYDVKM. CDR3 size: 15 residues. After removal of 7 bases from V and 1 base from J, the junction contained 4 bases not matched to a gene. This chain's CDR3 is CASTLAGASYNEQFF. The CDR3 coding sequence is TGTGCCAGCACTCTAGCGGGGGCATCCTACAATGAGCAGTTCTTC.

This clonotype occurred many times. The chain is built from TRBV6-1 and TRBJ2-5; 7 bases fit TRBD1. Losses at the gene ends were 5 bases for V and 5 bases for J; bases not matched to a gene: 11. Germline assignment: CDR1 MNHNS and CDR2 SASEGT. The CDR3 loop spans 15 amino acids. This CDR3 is CASSSSRDSFETQYF. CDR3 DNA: TGTGCCAGCAGTTCGTCCCGGGACAGTTTTGAGACCCAGTACTTC.

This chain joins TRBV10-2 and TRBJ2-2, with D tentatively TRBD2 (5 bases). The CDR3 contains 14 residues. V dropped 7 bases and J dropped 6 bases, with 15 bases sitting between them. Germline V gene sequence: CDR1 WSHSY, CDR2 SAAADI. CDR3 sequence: CASTTSLSAGELFF. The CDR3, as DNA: TGCGCCAGCACTACCAGCCTTAGCGCCGGGGAGCTGTTTTTT.

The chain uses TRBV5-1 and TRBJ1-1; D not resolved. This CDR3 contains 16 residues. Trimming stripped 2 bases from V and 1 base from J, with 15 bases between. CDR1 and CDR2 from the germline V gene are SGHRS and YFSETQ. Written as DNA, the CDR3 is TGCGCCAGCAGCTTTACCCCGGGAGAGGGGAACACTGAAGCTTTCTTT. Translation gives CASSFTPGEGNTEAFF.

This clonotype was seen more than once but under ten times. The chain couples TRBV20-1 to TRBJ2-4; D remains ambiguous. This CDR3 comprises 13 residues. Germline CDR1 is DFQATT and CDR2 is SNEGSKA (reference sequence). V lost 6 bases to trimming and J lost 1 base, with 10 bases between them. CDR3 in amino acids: CSASAGAKNIQYF. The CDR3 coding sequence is TGCAGTGCATCAGCTGGGGCCAAAAACATTCAGTACTTC.

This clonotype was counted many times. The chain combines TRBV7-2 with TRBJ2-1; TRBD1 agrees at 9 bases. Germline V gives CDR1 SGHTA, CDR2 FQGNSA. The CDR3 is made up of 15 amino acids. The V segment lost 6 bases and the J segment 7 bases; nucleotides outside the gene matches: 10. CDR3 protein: CASSATGTGINEQFF. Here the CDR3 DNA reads TGTGCCAGCAGTGCGACCGGGACAGGGATTAATGAGCAGTTCTTC.

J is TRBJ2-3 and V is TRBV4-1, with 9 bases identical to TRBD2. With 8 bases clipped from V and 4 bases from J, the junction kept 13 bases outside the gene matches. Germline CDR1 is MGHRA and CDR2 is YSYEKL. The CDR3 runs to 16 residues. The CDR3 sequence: CASGPVPGLASDTQYF. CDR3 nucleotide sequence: TGCGCCAGCGGCCCGGTACCGGGACTAGCCTCAGATACGCAGTATTTT.

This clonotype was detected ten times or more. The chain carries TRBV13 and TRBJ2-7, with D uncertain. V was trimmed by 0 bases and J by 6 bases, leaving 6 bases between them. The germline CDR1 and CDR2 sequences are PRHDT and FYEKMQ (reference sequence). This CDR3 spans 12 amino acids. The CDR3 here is CASSLGLGEQYF. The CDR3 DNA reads TGTGCCAGCAGCTTAGGATTGGGCGAGCAGTACTTC.

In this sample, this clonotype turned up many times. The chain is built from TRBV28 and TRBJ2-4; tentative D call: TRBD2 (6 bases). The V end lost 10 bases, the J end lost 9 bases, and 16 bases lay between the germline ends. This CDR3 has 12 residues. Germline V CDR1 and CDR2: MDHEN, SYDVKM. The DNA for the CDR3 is TGTGCCACCTGGGGAGGAGGAAGCATTCAGTACTTC. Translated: CATWGGGSIQYF.

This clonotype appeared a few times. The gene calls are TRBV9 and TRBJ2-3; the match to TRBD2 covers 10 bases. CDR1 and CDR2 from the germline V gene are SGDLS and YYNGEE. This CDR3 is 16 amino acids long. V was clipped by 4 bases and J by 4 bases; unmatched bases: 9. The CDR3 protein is CASSLRTSGGSDTQYF. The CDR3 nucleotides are TGTGCCAGCAGCCTCCGGACTAGCGGAGGGTCAGATACGCAGTATTTT.

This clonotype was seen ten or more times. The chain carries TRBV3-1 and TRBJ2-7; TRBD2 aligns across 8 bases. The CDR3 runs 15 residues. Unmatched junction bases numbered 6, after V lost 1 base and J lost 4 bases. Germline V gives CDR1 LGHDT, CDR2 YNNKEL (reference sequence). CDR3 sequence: CASSQGGSGSYEQYF. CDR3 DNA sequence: TGTGCCAGCAGCCAAGGGGGAAGCGGGAGTTACGAGCAGTACTTC.

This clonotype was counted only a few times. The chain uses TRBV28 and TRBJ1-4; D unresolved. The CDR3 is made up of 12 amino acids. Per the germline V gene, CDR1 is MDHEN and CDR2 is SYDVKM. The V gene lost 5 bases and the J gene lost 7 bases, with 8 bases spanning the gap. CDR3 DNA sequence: TGTGCCAGCAGTGTTAATAGTGAAAAACTGTTTTTT. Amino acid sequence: CASSVNSEKLFF.

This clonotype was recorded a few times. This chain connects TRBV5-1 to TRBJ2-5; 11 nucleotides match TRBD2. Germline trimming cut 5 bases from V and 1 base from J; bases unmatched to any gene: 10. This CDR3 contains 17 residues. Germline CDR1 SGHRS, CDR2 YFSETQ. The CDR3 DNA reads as TGCGCCAGCAGGTCGGGGACTAGCGGAGACGGCCAAGAGACCCAGTACTTC. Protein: CASRSGTSGDGQETQYF.

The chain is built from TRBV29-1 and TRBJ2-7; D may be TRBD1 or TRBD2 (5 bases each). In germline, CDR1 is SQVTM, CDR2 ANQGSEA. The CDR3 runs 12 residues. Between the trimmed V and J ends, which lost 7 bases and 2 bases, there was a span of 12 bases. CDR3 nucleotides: TGCAGCGGCCTTGTGGGGGCCTACGAGCAGTACTTC. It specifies CSGLVGAYEQYF.

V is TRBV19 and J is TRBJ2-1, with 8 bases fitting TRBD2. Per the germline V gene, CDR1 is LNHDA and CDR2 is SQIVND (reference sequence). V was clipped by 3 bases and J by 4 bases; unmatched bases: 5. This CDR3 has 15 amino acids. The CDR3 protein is CASSIGLAGYNEQFF. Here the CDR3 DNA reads TGTGCCAGTAGTATCGGCCTAGCGGGTTACAATGAGCAGTTCTTC.

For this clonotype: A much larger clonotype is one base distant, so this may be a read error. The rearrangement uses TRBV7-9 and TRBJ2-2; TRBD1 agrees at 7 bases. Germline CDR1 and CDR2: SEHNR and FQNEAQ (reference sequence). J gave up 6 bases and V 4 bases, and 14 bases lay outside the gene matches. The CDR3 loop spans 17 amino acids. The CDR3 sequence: CASSSLQGDEDAGELFF. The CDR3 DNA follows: TGTGCCAGCAGCTCCTTGCAGGGGGATGAAGACGCCGGGGAGCTGTTTTTT.

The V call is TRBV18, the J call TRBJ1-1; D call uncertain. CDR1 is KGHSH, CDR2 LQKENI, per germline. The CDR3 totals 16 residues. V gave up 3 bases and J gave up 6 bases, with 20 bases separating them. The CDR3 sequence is CASSPRALTNNAEAFF. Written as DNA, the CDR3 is TGTGCCAGCTCACCCCGGGCCCTAACCAACAACGCTGAAGCTTTCTTT.

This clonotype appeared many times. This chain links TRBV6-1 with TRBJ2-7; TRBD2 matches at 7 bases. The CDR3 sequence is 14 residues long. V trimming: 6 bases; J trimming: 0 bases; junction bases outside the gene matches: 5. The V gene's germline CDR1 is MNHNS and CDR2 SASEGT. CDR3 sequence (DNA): TGTGCCAGCAGGATCCGGGACTACTCCTACGAGCAGTACTTC. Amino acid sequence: CASRIRDYSYEQYF.

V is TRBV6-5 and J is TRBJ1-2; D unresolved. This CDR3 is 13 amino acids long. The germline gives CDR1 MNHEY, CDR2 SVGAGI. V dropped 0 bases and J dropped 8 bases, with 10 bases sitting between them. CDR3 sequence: CASSYSTAEGYTF. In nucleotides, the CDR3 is TGTGCCAGCAGTTACTCAACAGCGGAGGGCTACACCTTC.

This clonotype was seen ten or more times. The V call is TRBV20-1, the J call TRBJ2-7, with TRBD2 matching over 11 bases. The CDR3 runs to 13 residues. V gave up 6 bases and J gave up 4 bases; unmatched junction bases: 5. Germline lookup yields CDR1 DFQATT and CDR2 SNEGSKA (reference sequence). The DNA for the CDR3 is TGCAGTGCGCTAGCGGGAGGTTGGTACGAGCAGTACTTC. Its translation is CSALAGGWYEQYF.

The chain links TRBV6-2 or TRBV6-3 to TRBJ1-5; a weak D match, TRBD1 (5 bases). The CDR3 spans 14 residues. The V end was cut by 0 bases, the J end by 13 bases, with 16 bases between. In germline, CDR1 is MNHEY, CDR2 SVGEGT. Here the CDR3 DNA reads TGTGCCAGCAGTTACTCGAAGGGGACTCGCACGCAGCATTTT. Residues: CASSYSKGTRTQHF.

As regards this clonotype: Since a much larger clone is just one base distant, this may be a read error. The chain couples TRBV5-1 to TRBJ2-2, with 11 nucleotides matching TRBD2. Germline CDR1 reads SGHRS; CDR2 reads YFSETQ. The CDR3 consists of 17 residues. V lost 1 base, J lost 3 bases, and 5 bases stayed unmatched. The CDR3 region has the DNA TGCGCCAGCAGCTTGCGCGGGACTAGCGGTTACACCGGGGAGCTGTTTTTT. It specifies CASSLRGTSGYTGELFF.

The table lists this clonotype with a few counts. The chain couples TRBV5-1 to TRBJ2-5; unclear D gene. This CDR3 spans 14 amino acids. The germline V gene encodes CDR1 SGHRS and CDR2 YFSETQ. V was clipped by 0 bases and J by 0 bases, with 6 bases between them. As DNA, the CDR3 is TGCGCCAGCAGCTTGGAAGAGTACCAAGAGACCCAGTACTTC. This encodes CASSLEEYQETQYF.

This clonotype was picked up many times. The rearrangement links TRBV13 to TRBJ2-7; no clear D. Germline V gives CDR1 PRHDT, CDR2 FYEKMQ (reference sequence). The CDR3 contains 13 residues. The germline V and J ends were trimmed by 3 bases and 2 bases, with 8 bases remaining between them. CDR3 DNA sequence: TGTGCCAGCAGCTTCCGGGCGGCCTACGAGCAGTACTTC. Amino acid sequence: CASSFRAAYEQYF.